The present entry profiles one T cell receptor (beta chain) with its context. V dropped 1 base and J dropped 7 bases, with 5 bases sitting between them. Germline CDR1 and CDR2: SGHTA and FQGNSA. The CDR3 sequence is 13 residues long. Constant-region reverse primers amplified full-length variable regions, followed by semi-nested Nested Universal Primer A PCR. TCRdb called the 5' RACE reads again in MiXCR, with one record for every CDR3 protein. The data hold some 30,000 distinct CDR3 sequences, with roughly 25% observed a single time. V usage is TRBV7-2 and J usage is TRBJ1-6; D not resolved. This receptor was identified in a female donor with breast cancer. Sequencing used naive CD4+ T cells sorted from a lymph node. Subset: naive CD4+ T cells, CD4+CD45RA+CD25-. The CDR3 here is CASSLGVNSPLHF. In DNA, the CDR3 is TGTGCCAGCAGCTTAGGGGTCAATTCACCCCTCCACTTT.